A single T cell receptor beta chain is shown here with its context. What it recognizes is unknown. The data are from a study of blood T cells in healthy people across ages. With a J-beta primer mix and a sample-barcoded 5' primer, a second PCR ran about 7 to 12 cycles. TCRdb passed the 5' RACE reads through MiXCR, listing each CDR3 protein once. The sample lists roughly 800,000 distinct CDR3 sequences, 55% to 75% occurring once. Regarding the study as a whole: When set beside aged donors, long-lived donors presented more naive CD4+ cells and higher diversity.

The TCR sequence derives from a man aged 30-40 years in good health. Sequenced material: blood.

The CDR3 loop is CASSAGGQAYEQYF. The CDR3 DNA sequence: TGTGCCAGCAGCGCAGGGGGCCAGGCCTACGAGCAGTACTTC. The gene calls are TRBV9 and TRBJ2-7, with TRBD1 matching 8 bases. The CDR3 loop spans 14 amino acids. CDR1 and CDR2 (germline): SGDLS, YYNGEE. V dropped 3 bases and J dropped 2; count of bases not matched to a gene: 4.